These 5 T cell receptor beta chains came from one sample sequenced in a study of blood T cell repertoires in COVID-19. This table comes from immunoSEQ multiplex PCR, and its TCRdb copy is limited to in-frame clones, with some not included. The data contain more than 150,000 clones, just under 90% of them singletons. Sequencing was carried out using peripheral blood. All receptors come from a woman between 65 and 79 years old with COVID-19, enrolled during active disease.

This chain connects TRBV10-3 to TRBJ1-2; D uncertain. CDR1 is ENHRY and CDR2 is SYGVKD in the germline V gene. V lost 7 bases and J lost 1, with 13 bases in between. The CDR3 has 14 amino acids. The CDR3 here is CAINSRGLNYGYTF. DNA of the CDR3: TGTGCCATCAATTCTAGAGGACTTAACTATGGCTACACCTTC.

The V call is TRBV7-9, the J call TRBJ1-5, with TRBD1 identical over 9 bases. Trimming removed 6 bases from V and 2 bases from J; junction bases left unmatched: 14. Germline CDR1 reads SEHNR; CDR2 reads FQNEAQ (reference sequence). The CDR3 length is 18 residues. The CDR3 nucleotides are TGTGCCAGCAGACCTACAGGGGGCGCGAAGCTACGCAATCAGCCCCAGCATTTT. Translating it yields CASRPTGGAKLRNQPQHF.

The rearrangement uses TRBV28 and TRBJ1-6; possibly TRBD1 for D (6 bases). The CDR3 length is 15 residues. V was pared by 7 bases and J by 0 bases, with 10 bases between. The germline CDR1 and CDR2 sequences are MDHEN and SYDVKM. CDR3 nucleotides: TGTGCCAGCAAACAGGGTAGCTCCTATAATTCACCCCTCCACTTT. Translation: CASKQGSSYNSPLHF.

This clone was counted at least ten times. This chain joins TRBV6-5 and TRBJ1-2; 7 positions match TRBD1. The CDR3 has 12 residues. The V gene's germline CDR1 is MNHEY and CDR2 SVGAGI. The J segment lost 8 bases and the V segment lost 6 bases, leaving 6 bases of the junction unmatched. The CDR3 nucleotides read TGTGCCAGCAGGCCAGGGGGAGGAGGCTACACCTTC. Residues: CASRPGGGGYTF.

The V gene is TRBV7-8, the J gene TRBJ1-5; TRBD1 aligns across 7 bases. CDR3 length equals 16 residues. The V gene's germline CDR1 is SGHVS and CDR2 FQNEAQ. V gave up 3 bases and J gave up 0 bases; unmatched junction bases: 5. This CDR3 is CASSFGTAYSNQPQHF. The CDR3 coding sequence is TGTGCCAGCAGCTTTGGGACAGCTTATAGCAATCAGCCCCAGCATTTT.